What follows are 6 T cell receptor beta chains derived from one specimen sequenced in a study of blood T cell repertoires in COVID-19. The method was immunoSEQ multiplex PCR; TCRdb's version includes in-frame clones alone and lacks a portion of them. Here the sample spans just under 350,000 clones, approximately 91% being singletons. Material: peripheral blood. The receptor source for this set is a woman in her sixties or seventies with COVID-19, enrolled during active disease.

This clone was seen only a few times. The J gene is TRBJ2-7, the V gene TRBV7-9; 9 bases align to TRBD1. J was trimmed by 3 bases and V by 6 bases; bases with no gene match: 9. The length of the CDR3 is 15 residues. Germline loops: CDR1 SEHNR, CDR2 FQNEAQ (reference sequence). CDR3 amino acids: CASSKPGQGNYEQYF. In DNA, the CDR3 is TGTGCCAGCAGTAAACCGGGACAGGGCAACTACGAGCAGTACTTC.

The rearrangement links TRBV7-9 to TRBJ1-6; D ambiguous. The CDR3 covers 14 residues. The germline V gene encodes CDR1 SEHNR and CDR2 FQNEAQ (reference sequence). V was pared by 1 base and J by 7 bases, with 8 bases between. The CDR3 region is CASSLVLENSPLHF. CDR3 in DNA: TGTGCCAGCAGCTTAGTCCTCGAGAATTCACCCCTCCACTTT.

The genes are TRBV5-1 and TRBJ1-1; TRBD1 matches 7 bases. CDR1 and CDR2 from the germline V gene are SGHRS and YFSETQ. The CDR3 length is 15 residues. V dropped 4 bases and J dropped 0; count of bases not matched to a gene: 6. The CDR3 sequence is CASSPRTGLNTEAFF. Written as DNA, the CDR3 is TGCGCCAGCAGCCCCCGGACAGGATTGAACACTGAAGCTTTCTTT.

A note on this clone: Its ends do not fully match the called genes, so a read error is possible. The rearrangement uses TRBV6-5 and TRBJ1-1; D perhaps matches TRBD1 (5 bases). CDR3 size: 14 residues. Germline V gene data show CDR1 as MNHEY and CDR2 as SVGAGI. The CDR3 bases are TGTGCCAGCAGTTACGGGCAGGGAAACAGTGAAGCTTTCTTT. This translates into CASSYGQGNSEAFF.

J is TRBJ2-1 and V is TRBV14; weak D call: TRBD2 (6 bases). The CDR3 extends over 13 amino acids. Germline CDR1 reads SGHDN; CDR2 reads FVKESK. V shed 1 base and J shed 12 bases, with 13 bases lying between them. The CDR3 region is CASSQGAGTLQFF. The CDR3 DNA is TGTGCCAGCAGCCAAGGGGCCGGGACTTTGCAGTTCTTC.

This clone was seen a few times. The chain uses TRBV6-5 and TRBJ2-7; TRBD1 might be the D (6 bases). CDR1 is MNHEY, CDR2 SVGAGI, per germline. The V gene lost 8 bases and the J gene lost 4 bases, with 21 bases spanning the gap. The CDR3 totals 15 residues. CDR3 region: CASGGYRVGVYEQYF. DNA of the CDR3: TGTGCCAGCGGCGGATACAGGGTTGGGGTATACGAGCAGTACTTC.